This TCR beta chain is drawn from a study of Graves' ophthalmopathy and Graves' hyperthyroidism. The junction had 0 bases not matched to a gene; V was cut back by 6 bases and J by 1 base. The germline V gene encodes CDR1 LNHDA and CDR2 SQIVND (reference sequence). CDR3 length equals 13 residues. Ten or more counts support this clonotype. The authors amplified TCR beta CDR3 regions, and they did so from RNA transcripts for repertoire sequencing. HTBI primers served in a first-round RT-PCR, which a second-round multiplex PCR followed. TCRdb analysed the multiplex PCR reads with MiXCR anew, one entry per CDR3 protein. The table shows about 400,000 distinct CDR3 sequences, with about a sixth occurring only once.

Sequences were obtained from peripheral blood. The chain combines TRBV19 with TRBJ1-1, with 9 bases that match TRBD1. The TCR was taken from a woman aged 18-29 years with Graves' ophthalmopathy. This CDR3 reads CASRTGGNTEAFF. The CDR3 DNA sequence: TGTGCCAGTAGGACAGGGGGGAACACTGAAGCTTTCTTT.